This TCR beta chain derives from a study of T cell clonality in common variable immunodeficiency. Trimming took 0 bases from V and 0 from J, leaving 12 bases between them. This CDR3 has 17 amino acids. Germline CDR1 reads LGHNT; CDR2 reads FRNRAP. Caucasian heritage predominated among both patients and controls. Heparinized whole blood, about 4.5 to 8.5 ml, came from each donor. The assay was immunoSEQ multiplex PCR, and TCRdb's table has in-frame clones only and misses some. The record shows around 57,000 clones for this sample, with no singletons present. Study-level findings and limits: In common variable immunodeficiency, TCR beta chains reportedly carried fewer deletions and N-nucleotide insertions.

This clone has at least ten counts. Its antigen is unknown. The read is 3 residues too short to cover the CDR3 end, so that end is filled in from the germline J gene. What was sequenced was peripheral blood mononuclear cells. This sequence was found in a person aged 18 to 70 in good health. This chain links TRBV12-5 with TRBJ2-1, with D unclear. The sequenced part of the CDR3 DNA is TGTGCTAGTGGTTTGGTACCAGGCTTGAGCTCCTACAATGAG. Its protein is CASGLVPGLSSYNE. In full, the CDR3 is CASGLVPGLSSYNEQFF.